This T cell receptor (beta chain) was observed in a study of shared clonotypes between healthy human individuals. Measured with immunoSEQ multiplex PCR; TCRdb has only the in-frame clones, and not every one. Altogether about 470,000 clones are present, about 85% being singletons, with the ten largest covering around 14%. The source of this sequence is a woman in her forties in good health. Some clones in this sample may be carry-over from other donors' samples. The sequencing sample was made of PBMCs.

CDR3 protein: CASSSGTGTFGEKLFF. The CDR3, as DNA: TGCGCCAGCAGCTCCGGGACAGGGACGTTCGGTGAAAAACTGTTTTTT. The chain carries TRBV5-1 and TRBJ1-4, with TRBD1 matching 9 bases. The CDR3 length is 16 residues. Per the germline V gene, CDR1 is SGHRS and CDR2 is YFSETQ. The V segment lost 3 bases and the J segment 7 bases; nucleotides outside the gene matches: 10.